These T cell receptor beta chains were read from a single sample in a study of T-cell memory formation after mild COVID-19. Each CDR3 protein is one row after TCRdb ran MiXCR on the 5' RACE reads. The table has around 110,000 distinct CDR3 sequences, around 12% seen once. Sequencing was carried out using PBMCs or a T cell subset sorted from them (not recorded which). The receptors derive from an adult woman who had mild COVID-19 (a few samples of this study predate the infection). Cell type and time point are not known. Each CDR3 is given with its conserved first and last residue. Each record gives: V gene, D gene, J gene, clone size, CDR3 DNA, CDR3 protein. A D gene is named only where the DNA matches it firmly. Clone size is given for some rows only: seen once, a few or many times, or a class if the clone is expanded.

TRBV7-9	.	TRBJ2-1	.	TGTGCCAGCAGCTTATCACTGAGCTCCTACAATGAGCAGTTCTTC	CASSLSLSSYNEQFF
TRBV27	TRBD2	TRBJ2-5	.	TGTGCCAGCAGTTTATTGGGAGCGGGGGGGCTAATCGGAGAGACCCAGTACTTC	CASSLLGAGGLIGETQYF
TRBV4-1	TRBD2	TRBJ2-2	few	TGCGCCAGCAGCCGACTCTTTCTAGCGGGAGGGGACACCGGGGAGCTGTTTTTT	CASSRLFLAGGDTGELFF
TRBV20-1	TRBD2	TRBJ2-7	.	TGCAGTGCTAGAGGACTAGCGGGAGAAATCTACGAGCAGTACTTC	CSARGLAGEIYEQYF
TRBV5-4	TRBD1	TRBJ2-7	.	TGTGCCAGCACCTTGGGACAGACCTACGAGCAGTACTTC	CASTLGQTYEQYF
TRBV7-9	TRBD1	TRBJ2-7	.	TGTGCCAGCAGCTCGACCTGGGACAGGGACTCCTACGAGCAGTACTTC	CASSSTWDRDSYEQYF
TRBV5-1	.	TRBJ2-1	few	TGCGCCAGCAGCCCCGAGGCGTGGGGCCGGGGCGAGCAGTTCTTC	CASSPEAWGRGEQFF
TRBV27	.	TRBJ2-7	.	TGTGCCAGCAGTTTGGGACCCCTCGGGTACGAGCAGTACTTC	CASSLGPLGYEQYF
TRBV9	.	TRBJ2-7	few	TGTGCCAGCAGCGCCACCCCCGGCTTGTCCTACGAGCAGTACTTC	CASSATPGLSYEQYF
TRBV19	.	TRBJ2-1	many	TGTGCCAGTATGGACAGAAATTACAATGAGCAGTTCTTC	CASMDRNYNEQFF
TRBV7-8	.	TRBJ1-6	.	TGTGCCAGCAGCTCGACGGGGGATAGGGGTTCACCCCTCCACTTT	CASSSTGDRGSPLHF
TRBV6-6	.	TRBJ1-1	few	TGTGCCAGCGCTGAGGGACAGAACACTGAAGCTTTCTTT	CASAEGQNTEAFF
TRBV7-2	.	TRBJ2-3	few	TGTGCCAGCAGCGCAACCTTAGGGGGAAGAGATACGCAGTATTTT	CASSATLGGRDTQYF
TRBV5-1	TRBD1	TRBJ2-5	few	TGCGCCAGCAGCTCCGGGACAGGGGCCTGGGGTACACAAGAGACCCAGTACTTC	CASSSGTGAWGTQETQYF
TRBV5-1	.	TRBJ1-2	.	TGCGCCAGCAGCCCAAGCAACACCGAGTCACTACTCTTC	CASSPSNTESLLF
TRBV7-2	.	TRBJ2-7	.	TGTGCCAGCAGCTTAACAGGAATCACCTACGAGCAGTACTTC	CASSLTGITYEQYF
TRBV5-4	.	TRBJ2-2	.	TGTGCCAGCAGCTCCTGGGTAAACACCGGGGAGCTGTTTTTT	CASSSWVNTGELFF
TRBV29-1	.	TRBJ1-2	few	TGCAGCGTCGGAGTTGGTCAGGGGATATTCTATGGCTACACCTTC	CSVGVGQGIFYGYTF
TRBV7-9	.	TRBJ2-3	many	TGTGCCAGCAGCTCCGGGACTAGCACAGATACGCAGTATTTT	CASSSGTSTDTQYF
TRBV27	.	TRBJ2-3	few	TGTGCCAGCAGTTTGGGACAAAACACAGATACGCAGTATTTT	CASSLGQNTDTQYF
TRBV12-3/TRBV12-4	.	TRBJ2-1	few	TGTGCCAGCAGTCTGTGGGCGAATGAGCAGTTCTTC	CASSLWANEQFF
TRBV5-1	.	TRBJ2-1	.	TGCGCCAGCAGCTTGGCGGGGGGCCGTTACAATGAGCAGTTCTTC	CASSLAGGRYNEQFF
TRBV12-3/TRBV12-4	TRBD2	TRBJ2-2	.	TGTGCCAGCATTTCCCAGGGACTAGCTCCCCCCGTGGGCGGGGAGCTGTTTTTT	CASISQGLAPPVGGELFF
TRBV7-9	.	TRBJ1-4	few	TGTGCCAGCAGCTCCCACACCAATGAAAAACTGTTTTTT	CASSSHTNEKLFF
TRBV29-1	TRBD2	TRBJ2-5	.	TGCAGCGTTGGGGGACTAGCGGGGCTTCAAGAGACCCAGTACTTC	CSVGGLAGLQETQYF
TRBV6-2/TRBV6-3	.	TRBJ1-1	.	TGTGCCAGCAGTTACTTTGACAGGAACACTGAAGCTTTCTTT	CASSYFDRNTEAFF
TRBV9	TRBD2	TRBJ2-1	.	TGTGCCAGCAGCGCGGGAGGGGCGTACAATGAGCAGTTCTTC	CASSAGGAYNEQFF
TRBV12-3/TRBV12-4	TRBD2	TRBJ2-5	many	TGTGCCAGCAGTTTAGGCCCCACTAGCGCCGAGACCCAGTACTTC	CASSLGPTSAETQYF
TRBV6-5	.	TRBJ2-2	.	TGTGCCAGCAGCCCCGACAGACCGGAATGGGGGAACACCGGGGAGCTGTTTTTT	CASSPDRPEWGNTGELFF
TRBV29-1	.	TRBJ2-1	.	TGCAGCGTGGGGGGACTCCCACGGCCTCCTAGCTCCTACAATGAGCAGTTCTTC	CSVGGLPRPPSSYNEQFF
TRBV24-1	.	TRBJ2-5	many	TGTGCCACCAGTGACACTGACAAGGGGGGTAAAGAGACCCAGTACTTC	CATSDTDKGGKETQYF
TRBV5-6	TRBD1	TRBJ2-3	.	TGTGCCAGCAGCATACAGGGGGTGGCAGATACGCAGTATTTT	CASSIQGVADTQYF
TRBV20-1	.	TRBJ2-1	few	TGCAGTGCTAGAGATTTAGTAGCCCAACCAAGGATCAATGAGCAGTTCTTC	CSARDLVAQPRINEQFF
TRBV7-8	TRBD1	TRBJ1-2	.	TGTGCCAGCAGCTTAGCAGAGACAGGGGGCTATGGCTACACCTTC	CASSLAETGGYGYTF
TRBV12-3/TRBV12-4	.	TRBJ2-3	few	TGTGCCAGCAGTTTTTTTTCTACAGATACGCAGTATTTT	CASSFFSTDTQYF
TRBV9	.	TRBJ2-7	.	TGTGCCAGCAGCGTTGGGGGCCCTGGTGGCGAGCAGTACTTC	CASSVGGPGGEQYF
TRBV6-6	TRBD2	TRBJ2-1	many	TGTGCCAGCAGTTCTCCGACGGCGGGGGGCCCTGTGTATGAGCAGTTCTTC	CASSSPTAGGPVYEQFF
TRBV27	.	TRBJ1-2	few	TGTGCCAGCAGTCTCCAGGGGAAGGGCTATGGCTACACCTTC	CASSLQGKGYGYTF
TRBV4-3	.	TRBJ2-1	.	TGCGCCAGCAGCCAAGTATTAGGGAGTCGGCTAGGGGTCAACAATGAGCAGTTCTTC	CASSQVLGSRLGVNNEQFF
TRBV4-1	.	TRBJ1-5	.	TGCGCCAGCAGCCAAGAGGCTCGCGACTACCATCAGCCCCAGCATTTT	CASSQEARDYHQPQHF
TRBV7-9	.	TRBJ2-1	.	TGTGCCAGCAGCCCGGGACTTCAGCAGTTCTTC	CASSPGLQQFF
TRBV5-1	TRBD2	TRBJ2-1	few	TGCGCCAGCACCTGGAGACTAGCGGGAGGTGAGCAGTTCTTC	CASTWRLAGGEQFF
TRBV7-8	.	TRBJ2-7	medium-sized	TGTGCCAGCAGCTTACAGAGCTCCTACGAGCAGTACTTC	CASSLQSSYEQYF
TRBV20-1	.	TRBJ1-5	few	TGCAGTGCCGCCGACAGCCGGTATAGCAATCAGCCCCAGCATTTT	CSAADSRYSNQPQHF
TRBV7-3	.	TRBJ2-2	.	TGTGCCAGCAGCTTTGGACACAACACCGGGGAGCTGATTTTT	CASSFGHNTGELIF
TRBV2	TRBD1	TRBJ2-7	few	TGTGCCAGCAGTGTATCAGACAGGGCGAGCTACGAGCAGTACTTC	CASSVSDRASYEQYF
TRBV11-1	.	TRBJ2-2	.	TGTGCCAGCAGCCAGCAGGGCGCTCGCACCGGGGAGCTGTTTTTT	CASSQQGARTGELFF
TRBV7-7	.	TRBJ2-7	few	TGTGCTAGCAGCTTAGGATTCGCAGGGAAGCAGTACTTC	CASSLGFAGKQYF
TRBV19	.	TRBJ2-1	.	TGTGCCAGTAGTATTCACCTCGGTGGCCCAGCGTCCAATGAGCAGTTCTTC	CASSIHLGGPASNEQFF